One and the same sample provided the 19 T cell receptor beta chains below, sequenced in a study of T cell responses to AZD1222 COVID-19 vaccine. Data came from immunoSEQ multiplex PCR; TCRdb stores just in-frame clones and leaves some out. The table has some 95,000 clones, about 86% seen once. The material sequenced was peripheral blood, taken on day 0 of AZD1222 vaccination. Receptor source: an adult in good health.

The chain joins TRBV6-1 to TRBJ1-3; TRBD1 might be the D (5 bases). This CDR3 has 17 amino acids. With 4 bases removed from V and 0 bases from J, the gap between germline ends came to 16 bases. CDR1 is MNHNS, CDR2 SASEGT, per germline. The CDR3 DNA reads TGTGCCAGCAGTGCGGGGTGGGGCCGGAGCTCTGGAAACACCATATATTTT. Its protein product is CASSAGWGRSSGNTIYF.

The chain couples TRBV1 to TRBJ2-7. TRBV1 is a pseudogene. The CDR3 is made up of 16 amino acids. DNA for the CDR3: TGCACCAGCAGCCAAGATCCGGGACGCCGCTCCTACGAGCAGTACTTC. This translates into CTSSQDPGRRSYEQYF.

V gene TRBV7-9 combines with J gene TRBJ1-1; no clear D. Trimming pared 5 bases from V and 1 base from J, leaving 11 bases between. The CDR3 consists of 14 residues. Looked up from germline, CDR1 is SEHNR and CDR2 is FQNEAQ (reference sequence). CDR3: CASSQTAANTEAFF. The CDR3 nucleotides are TGTGCCAGCAGCCAGACGGCCGCGAACACTGAAGCTTTCTTT.

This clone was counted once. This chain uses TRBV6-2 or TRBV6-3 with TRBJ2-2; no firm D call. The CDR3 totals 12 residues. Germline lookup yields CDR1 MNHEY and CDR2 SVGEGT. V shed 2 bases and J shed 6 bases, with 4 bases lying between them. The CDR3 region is CASSYAAGELFF. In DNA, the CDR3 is TGTGCCAGCAGTTACGCGGCCGGGGAGCTGTTTTTT.

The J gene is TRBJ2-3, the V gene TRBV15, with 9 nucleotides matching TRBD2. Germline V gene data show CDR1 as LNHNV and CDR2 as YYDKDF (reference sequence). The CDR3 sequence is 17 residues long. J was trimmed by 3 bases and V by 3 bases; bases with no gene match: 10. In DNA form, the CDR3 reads TGTGCCACCAGCAGGGGGATGTTAGCGGGAGATACAGATACGCAGTATTTT. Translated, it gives CATSRGMLAGDTDTQYF.

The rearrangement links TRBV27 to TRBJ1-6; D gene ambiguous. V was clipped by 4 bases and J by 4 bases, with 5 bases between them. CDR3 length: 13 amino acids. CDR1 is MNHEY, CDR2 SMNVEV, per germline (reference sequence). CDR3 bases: TGTGCCAGCAGTTCTGAGTATAATTCACCCCTCCACTTT. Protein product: CASSSEYNSPLHF.

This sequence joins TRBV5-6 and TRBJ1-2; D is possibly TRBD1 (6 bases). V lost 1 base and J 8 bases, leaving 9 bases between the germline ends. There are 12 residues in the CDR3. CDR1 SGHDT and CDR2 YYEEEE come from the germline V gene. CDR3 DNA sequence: TGTGCCAGCAGCTTGAACAGGGAGGGCTACACCTTC. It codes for CASSLNREGYTF.

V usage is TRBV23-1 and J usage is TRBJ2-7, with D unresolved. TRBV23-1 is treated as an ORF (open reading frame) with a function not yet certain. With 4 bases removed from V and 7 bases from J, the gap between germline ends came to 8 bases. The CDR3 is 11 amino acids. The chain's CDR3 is CASSPSREQYF. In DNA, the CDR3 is TGCGCCAGCAGTCCCTCGCGGGAGCAGTACTTC.

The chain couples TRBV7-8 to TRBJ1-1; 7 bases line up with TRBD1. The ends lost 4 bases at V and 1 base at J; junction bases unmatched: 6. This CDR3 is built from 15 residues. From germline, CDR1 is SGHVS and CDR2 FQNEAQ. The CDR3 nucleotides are TGTGCCAGCAGCTCGTACACAGGGGCGAACACTGAAGCTTTCTTT. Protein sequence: CASSSYTGANTEAFF. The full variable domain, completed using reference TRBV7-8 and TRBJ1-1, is GAGVSQSPRYKVAKRGQDVALRCDPISGHVSLFWYQQALGQGPEFLTYFQNEAQLDKSGLPSDRFFAERPEGSVSTLKIQRTQQEDSAVYLCASSSYTGANTEAFFGQGTRLTVV.

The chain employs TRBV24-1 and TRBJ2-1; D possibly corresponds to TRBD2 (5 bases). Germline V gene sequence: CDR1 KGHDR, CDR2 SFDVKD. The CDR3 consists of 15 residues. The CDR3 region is CVITPTEEPRGEQFF. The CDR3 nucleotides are TGTGTCATCACCCCCACCGAAGAACCGCGAGGGGAGCAGTTCTTC.

Here the CDR3 DNA reads TGTGCCAGCAGACGTTCTAGCGGGAACTCCTACGAGCAGTACTTC. Its protein is CASRRSSGNSYEQYF. The V and J genes are TRBV7-8 and TRBJ2-7; 9 bases map to TRBD2. The CDR3 sequence is 15 residues long. CDR1 and CDR2 (germline): SGHVS, FQNEAQ. V gave up 6 bases and J gave up 0 bases; unmatched junction bases: 6. Supplemented by reference TRBV7-8 and TRBJ2-7, the full variable domain reads GAGVSQSPRYKVAKRGQDVALRCDPISGHVSLFWYQQALGQGPEFLTYFQNEAQLDKSGLPSDRFFAERPEGSVSTLKIQRTQQEDSAVYLCASRRSSGNSYEQYFGPGTRLTVT.

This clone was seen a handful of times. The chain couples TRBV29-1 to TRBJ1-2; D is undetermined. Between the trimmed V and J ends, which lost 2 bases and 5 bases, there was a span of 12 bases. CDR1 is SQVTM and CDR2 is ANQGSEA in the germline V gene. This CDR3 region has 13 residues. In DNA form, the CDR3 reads TGCAGCGTTGAAAGAGGGAGTGGTTATGGCTACACCTTC. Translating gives CSVERGSGYGYTF. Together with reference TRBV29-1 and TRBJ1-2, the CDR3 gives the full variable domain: SAVISQKPSRDICQRGTSLTIQCQVDSQVTMMFWYRQQPGQSLTLIATANQGSEATYESGFVIDKFPISRPNLTFSTLTVSNMSPEDSSIYLCSVERGSGYGYTFGSGTRLTVV.

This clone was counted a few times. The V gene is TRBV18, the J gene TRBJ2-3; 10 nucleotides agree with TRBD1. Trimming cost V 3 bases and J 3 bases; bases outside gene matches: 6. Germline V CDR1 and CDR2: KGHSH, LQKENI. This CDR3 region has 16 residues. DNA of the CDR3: TGTGCCAGCTCACCTACGGACAGGGGGTTTACAGATACGCAGTATTTT. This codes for CASSPTDRGFTDTQYF.

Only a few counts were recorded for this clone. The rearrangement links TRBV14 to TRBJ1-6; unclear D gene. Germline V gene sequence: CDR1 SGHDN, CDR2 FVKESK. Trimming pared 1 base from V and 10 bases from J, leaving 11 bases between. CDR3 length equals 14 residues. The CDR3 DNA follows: TGTGCCAGCAGCCAAGTGGGCAGTCAGTCACCCCTCCACTTT. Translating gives CASSQVGSQSPLHF.

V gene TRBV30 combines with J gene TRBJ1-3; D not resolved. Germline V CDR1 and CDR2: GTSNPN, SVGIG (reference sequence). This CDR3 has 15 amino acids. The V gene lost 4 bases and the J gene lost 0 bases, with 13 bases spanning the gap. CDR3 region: CAWTAPANSGNTIYF. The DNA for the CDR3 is TGTGCCTGGACAGCCCCGGCAAACTCTGGAAACACCATATATTTT.

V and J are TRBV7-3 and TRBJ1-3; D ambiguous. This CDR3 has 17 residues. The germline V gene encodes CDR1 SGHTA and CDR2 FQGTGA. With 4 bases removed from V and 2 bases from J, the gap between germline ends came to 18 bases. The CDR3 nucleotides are TGTGCCAGCAGCTCGAGATGGACCTCGCGGGCTGGAAACACCATATATTTT. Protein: CASSSRWTSRAGNTIYF.

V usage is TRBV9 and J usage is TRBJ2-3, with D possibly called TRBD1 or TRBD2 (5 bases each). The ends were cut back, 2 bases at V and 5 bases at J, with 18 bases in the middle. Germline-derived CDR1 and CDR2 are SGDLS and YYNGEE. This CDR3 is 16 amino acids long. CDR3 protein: CASSVAVGGSLDTQYF. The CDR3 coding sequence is TGTGCCAGCAGCGTCGCCGTTGGGGGTAGTTTAGATACGCAGTATTTT.

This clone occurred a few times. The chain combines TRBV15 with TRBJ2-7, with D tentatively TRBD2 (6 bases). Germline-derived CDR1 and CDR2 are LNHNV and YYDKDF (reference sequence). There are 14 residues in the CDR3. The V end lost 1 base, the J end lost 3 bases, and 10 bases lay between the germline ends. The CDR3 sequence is CATSRGGTRYEQYF. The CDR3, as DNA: TGTGCCACCAGCAGAGGGGGGACTCGCTACGAGCAGTACTTC. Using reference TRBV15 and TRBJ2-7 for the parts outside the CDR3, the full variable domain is DAMVIQNPRYQVTQFGKPVTLSCSQTLNHNVMYWYQQKSSQAPKLLFHYYDKDFNNEADTPDNFQSRRPNTSFCFLDIRSPGLGDTAMYLCATSRGGTRYEQYFGPGTRLTVT.

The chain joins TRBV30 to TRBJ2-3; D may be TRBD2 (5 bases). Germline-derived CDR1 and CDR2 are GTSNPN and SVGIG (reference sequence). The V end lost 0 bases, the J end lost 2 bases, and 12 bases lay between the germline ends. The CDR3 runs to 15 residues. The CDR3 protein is CAWSVDPLATDTQYF. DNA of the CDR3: TGTGCCTGGAGTGTGGATCCTCTAGCCACAGATACGCAGTATTTT. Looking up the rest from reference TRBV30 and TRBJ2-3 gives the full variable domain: SQTIHQWPATLVQPVGSPLSLECTVEGTSNPNLYWYRQAAGRGLQLLFYSVGIGQISSEVPQNLSASRPQDRQFILSSKKLLLSDSGFYLCAWSVDPLATDTQYFGPGTRLTVL.